The 17 T cell receptor beta chains reported below all come from one sample, sequenced in a study of CD8+CD57+ T cells in acquired aplastic anemia. CDR3 and TCR beta VDJ profiling relied on a genomic DNA template. TCRdb called the reads again in MiXCR, with one record for every CDR3 protein. The table lists around 150,000 distinct CDR3 sequences, around 52% of them singletons, with around a third in the top ten. All patients picked for sequencing had shown, by flow cytometry, an expansion of CD8+CD57+ cells. The sequencing input was sorted CD4+, CD8+, or CD8+CD57+ T cells (not recorded which) from PBMCs. Receptors were obtained from a human donor with aplastic anemia.

The chain links TRBV25-1 to TRBJ2-5, with D perhaps being TRBD1 or TRBD2 (5 bases each). The V end lost 1 base, the J end lost 2 bases, and 14 bases lay between the germline ends. CDR3 length: 16 amino acids. CDR1 is MGHDK, CDR2 SYGVNS, per germline. CDR3 nucleotides: TGTGCCAGCAGTGAATGGGGGATGTGGGAGCAAGAGACCCAGTACTTC. This codes for CASSEWGMWEQETQYF.

Only a few counts were recorded for this clonotype. Being one base from a much bigger clone, this may be a read error. In DNA, the CDR3 is TGTGCCAGCAGCGGCGGGGGTGTCACTGAAGCTTTCTTT. Translating it yields CASSGGGVTEAFF. V is TRBV6-4 and J is TRBJ1-1; the D gene is possibly TRBD1 (5 bases). The germline CDR1 and CDR2 sequences are MRHNA and SNTAGT. V was trimmed by 6 bases and J by 4 bases, leaving 12 bases between them. This CDR3 is built from 13 residues.

This clonotype came up many times. The CDR3 DNA reads TGTGCCAGCAGCGTAGGGGGCGGGATAGGTAGTGAGCAGTTCTTC. Translating gives CASSVGGGIGSEQFF. The chain combines TRBV9 with TRBJ2-1, with a possible D match to TRBD2 (6 bases). This CDR3 has 15 residues. The V gene's germline CDR1 is SGDLS and CDR2 YYNGEE. V lost 0 bases to trimming and J lost 9 bases, with 16 bases between them.

This clonotype was found many times. V is TRBV9 and J is TRBJ2-3, with 8 bases that match TRBD1. CDR3 length equals 15 residues. With 1 base clipped from V and 6 bases from J, the junction kept 7 bases outside the gene matches. Looked up from germline, CDR1 is SGDLS and CDR2 is YYNGEE. As DNA, the CDR3 is TGTGCCAGCAGCGTACAGGGGGCGCCATCCGATACGCAGTATTTT. Encoded protein: CASSVQGAPSDTQYF. Full variable domain (missing parts from reference TRBV9 and TRBJ2-3): DSGVTQTPKHLITATGQRVTLRCSPRSGDLSVYWYQQSLDQGLQFLIQYYNGEERAKGNILERFSAQQFPDLHSELNLSSLELGDSALYFCASSVQGAPSDTQYFGPGTRLTVL.

The chain links TRBV20-1 to TRBJ2-7; TRBD2 matches 7 bases. Germline assignment: CDR1 DFQATT and CDR2 SNEGSKA (reference sequence). The junction had 7 bases not matched to a gene; V was cut back by 5 bases and J by 0 bases. This CDR3 is 14 amino acids long. CDR3 DNA sequence: TGCAGTGCTTGGACTAGTCAGAGCTCCTACGAGCAGTACTTC. It encodes CSAWTSQSSYEQYF.

The V gene is TRBV7-2, the J gene TRBJ2-7; D not certain. CDR3 length equals 13 residues. V lost 5 bases and J lost 0, with 8 bases in between. CDR1 is SGHTA, CDR2 FQGNSA, per germline. The CDR3 region has the DNA TGTGCCAGCAGCCCCGGTTACTCCTACGAGCAGTACTTC. Translation gives CASSPGYSYEQYF. The full variable domain, completed using reference TRBV7-2 and TRBJ2-7, is GAGVSQSPSNKVTEKGKDVELRCDPISGHTALYWYRQSLGQGLEFLIYFQGNSAPDKSGLPSDRFSAERTGGSVSTLTIQRTQQEDSAVYLCASSPGYSYEQYFGPGTRLTVT.

V is TRBV29-1 and J is TRBJ2-6; the D gene is possibly TRBD1 (6 bases). CDR1 is SQVTM, CDR2 ANQGSEA, per germline. V lost 6 bases, J lost 2 bases, and 20 bases lay in between. The CDR3 runs 17 residues. DNA for the CDR3: TGCAGCGTGGAGACAGGCAAGTACTTAGCTGGGGCCAACGTCCTGACTTTC. Translating it yields CSVETGKYLAGANVLTF.

As regards this clonotype: One base away lies a much larger clone, so this may be a sequencing read error. The rearrangement links TRBV12-3 or TRBV12-4 to TRBJ1-1; tentatively, D is TRBD1 (6 bases). The CDR3 spans 14 residues. Trimming pared 6 bases from V and 3 bases from J, leaving 14 bases between. This chain's CDR3 is CASSRGGSDTEAFF. In DNA, the CDR3 is TGTGCCAGCAGCCGAGGGGGGTCGGACACTGAAGCTTTCTTT.

This clonotype was seen a few times. The chain employs TRBV2 and TRBJ1-2; D not certain. The CDR3 is 13 residues long. Germline CDR1 SNHLY, CDR2 FYNNEI. Trimming shortened V by 4 bases and J by 4 bases, and 10 bases separated the two germline ends. In DNA, the CDR3 is TGTGCCAGCAGTGCGAGATCCTCCTATGGCTACACCTTC. It translates to CASSARSSYGYTF.

This clonotype has a count of ten or more. This rearrangement joins TRBV7-9 to TRBJ2-5; 10 nucleotides align to TRBD1. From germline, CDR1 is SEHNR and CDR2 FQNEAQ (reference sequence). The V segment lost 4 bases and the J segment 1 base; nucleotides outside the gene matches: 3. The CDR3 runs to 15 residues. CDR3 sequence reads: CASSSDRGLQETQYF. The CDR3 nucleotides read TGTGCCAGCAGCTCTGACAGGGGGCTCCAAGAGACCCAGTACTTC.

This clonotype has a count of ten or more. The genes are TRBV5-1 and TRBJ2-3; D is uncertain. The CDR3 runs 14 residues. Germline CDR1 and CDR2: SGHRS and YFSETQ. The V gene lost 6 bases and the J gene lost 4 bases, with 15 bases spanning the gap. The CDR3 reads CASIDRLDPDTQYF. DNA of the CDR3: TGCGCCAGCATCGATCGGCTGGATCCAGATACGCAGTATTTT.

This chain links TRBV6-5 with TRBJ1-6, with D perhaps TRBD1 (5 bases). The CDR3 has 15 residues. Deletions cut 2 bases from V and 6 bases from J, with 11 bases between. From germline, CDR1 is MNHEY and CDR2 SVGAGI. The CDR3 nucleotides are TGTGCCAGCAGTTACGGGGCAGGAGGTAATTCACCCCTCCACTTT. This sequence encodes CASSYGAGGNSPLHF.

This clonotype was detected ten times or more. The J gene is TRBJ2-2, the V gene TRBV5-1; no clear D. The V end lost 0 bases, the J end lost 3 bases, and 9 bases lay between the germline ends. The CDR3 is 15 amino acids. Germline V gene data show CDR1 as SGHRS and CDR2 as YFSETQ. The CDR3 loop reads CASSLGGVDTGELFF. The CDR3 region has the DNA TGCGCCAGCAGCTTGGGTGGCGTTGACACCGGGGAGCTGTTTTTT.

In this sample, this clonotype turned up many times. The gene calls are TRBV11-2 and TRBJ2-1, with 7 bases fitting TRBD1. The trim removed 3 bases at V and 4 bases at J, leaving 6 bases unmatched. The CDR3 runs 15 residues. Germline V gives CDR1 SGHAT, CDR2 FQNNGV. This CDR3 reads CASSLVLDRYNEQFF. CDR3 bases: TGTGCCAGCAGCTTGGTTTTGGACAGGTACAATGAGCAGTTCTTC.

This clonotype was seen repeatedly, ten times or more. This CDR3 is CASSSGQPFKNIQYF. The DNA for the CDR3 is TGTGCCAGCAGCTCGGGACAACCATTCAAAAACATTCAGTACTTC. The gene calls are TRBV7-9 and TRBJ2-4, with a tentative D call TRBD1 (6 bases). The V gene lost 4 bases and the J gene lost 3 bases, with 13 bases spanning the gap. The germline V gene has CDR1 SEHNR and CDR2 FQNEAQ (reference sequence). The CDR3 totals 15 residues.

This clonotype was observed many times. This rearrangement joins TRBV5-5 to TRBJ2-7; D unresolved. V lost 0 bases and J lost 6, with 13 bases in between. Germline V lookup: CDR1 SGHKS, CDR2 YYEKEE (reference sequence). The CDR3 extends over 14 amino acids. The CDR3 DNA reads TGTGCCAGCAGCTTGGGGTCCCTACCCGGCGAGCAGTACTTC. Its protein product is CASSLGSLPGEQYF.

This clonotype has ten or more counts. V and J are TRBV24-1 and TRBJ2-5; D is possibly TRBD1 (6 bases). Germline V gene sequence: CDR1 KGHDR, CDR2 SFDVKD. This CDR3 is 14 amino acids long. V was trimmed by 4 bases and J by 2 bases, leaving 10 bases between them. This CDR3 reads CATSDTGKQETQYF. CDR3 nucleotide sequence: TGTGCCACCAGTGACACAGGGAAACAAGAGACCCAGTACTTC.